The rows below give T cell receptor beta chains drawn from one sample of a study of control samples from healthy donors and cancer patients. Only in-frame clones appear in the TCRdb table, and some are missing; sequencing was by immunoSEQ multiplex PCR. The repertoire has 140,000 or so clones, more than 85% of them found once; the top ten carry approximately 3.4%. Sample: blood. The receptor source for this set is a man aged 25-40 years in good health. CDR3s include the opening cysteine and the closing phenylalanine or tryptophan. The order of the fields is J gene, clone size, V gene, D gene, CDR3 DNA, CDR3 protein. A D gene is named only where the DNA matches it firmly. Clone size is not always given. Where it is, it says once, few, many or a class for expanded clones.

>TRBJ2-3|-|TRBV7-3|TRBD2
TGTGCCAGCAGCTTAGGACCGGGACTAGCGTCTACAGATACGCAGTATTTT
CASSLGPGLASTDTQYF
>TRBJ2-5|-|TRBV5-6|TRBD1
TGTGCCAGCAGCTTGGGGACAGGGCAAGAGACCCAGTACTTC
CASSLGTGQETQYF
>TRBJ2-7|once|TRBV19|-
TGTGCCAGTAAGTCGGTAGCTGCTTCGGGGGAGCAGTACTTC
CASKSVAASGEQYF
>TRBJ2-7|once|TRBV5-1|-
TGCGCCAGCAGCTTGGCGACGGGGAATGACGAGCAGTACTTC
CASSLATGNDEQYF
>TRBJ2-7|-|TRBV10-2|TRBD2
TGCGCCAGCACAGGCACTAGCGGGGGTTACGAGCAGTACTTC
CASTGTSGGYEQYF
>TRBJ1-2|-|TRBV5-1|-
TGCGCCAGCAGACGGACCTCGGGGGAGGGGTCAGGCTACACCTTC
CASRRTSGEGSGYTF
>TRBJ2-7|-|TRBV5-3|-
TGTGCCAGAACCTCATCCGGGGGACGGTCCTACGAGCAGTACTTC
CARTSSGGRSYEQYF
>TRBJ1-4|-|TRBV29-1|-
TGCAGCGTTGAGACGAACCTTGGGAGTGAAAAACTGTTTTTT
CSVETNLGSEKLFF
>TRBJ1-2|-|TRBV20-1|-
TGCAGTGCTAGTCGAGGGACCATAAACTATGGCTACACCTTC
CSASRGTINYGYTF
>TRBJ1-4|-|TRBV5-1|TRBD1
TGCGCCAGCAGTTCCGGGACAGGTCGCGAAAAACTGTTTTTT
CASSSGTGREKLFF
>TRBJ1-6|-|TRBV6-2/TRBV6-3|-
TGTGCCAGCAGCTTCAACATAGACAGGCCCGATGAAAATAATTCACCCCTCCACTTT
CASSFNIDRPDENNSPLHF
>TRBJ2-3|-|TRBV6-6|-
TGTGCCAGCAGTTTGGACGGAGGCACAGATACGCAGTATTTT
CASSLDGGTDTQYF
>TRBJ2-1|-|TRBV15|-
TGTGCCACCAGCAGAGAAGGGAAGGGTTTTAGTGAGCAGTTCTTC
CATSREGKGFSEQFF
>TRBJ2-2|once|TRBV3-1/TRBV3-2|TRBD2
TGTGCCAGCAGCCGAGGAAGCGGGGGGGCCACCGGGGAGCTGTTTTTT
CASSRGSGGATGELFF
>TRBJ1-1|-|TRBV12-3/TRBV12-4|-
TGTGCCAGCAGGGCGGGGGACACTGAAGCTTTCTTT
CASRAGDTEAFF
>TRBJ2-1|-|TRBV27|TRBD2
TGTGCCAGCAGTCTCGGGGGGGCTGAGCAGTTCTTC
CASSLGGAEQFF
>TRBJ2-3|-|TRBV7-3|-
TGTGCCAGCAGCGCGGGACTTCTTAGCACAGATACGCAGTATTTT
CASSAGLLSTDTQYF
>TRBJ1-1|-|TRBV9|-
TGTGCCAGCAGCGTAGAACAGGGCACTGAAGCTTTCTTT
CASSVEQGTEAFF
>TRBJ1-1|-|TRBV9|TRBD1
TGTGCCAGCAGCGTGGACAGGGGCACTGAAGCTTTCTTT
CASSVDRGTEAFF
>TRBJ2-7|-|TRBV4-1|-
TGCGCCAGCAGCCAAGATGGTACAGGCTCCTACGAGCAGTACTTC
CASSQDGTGSYEQYF
>TRBJ1-1|-|TRBV12-3/TRBV12-4|-
TGTGCCAGCAGGCACAGGACCTACACTGAAGCTTTCTTT
CASRHRTYTEAFF
>TRBJ1-2|-|TRBV23-1|-
TGCGCCAGCAGCCCAGAGGGAGGGCGGGTCTATGGCTACACCTTC
CASSPEGGRVYGYTF
>TRBJ2-1|-|TRBV6-5|-
TGTGCCAGCAGTTACTCGGGGCACACCAATGAGCAGTTCTTC
CASSYSGHTNEQFF
>TRBJ2-2|-|TRBV5-1|-
TGCGCCAGCAGGCAAGACAGATTCAACACCGGGGAGCTGTTTTTT
CASRQDRFNTGELFF
>TRBJ2-3|-|TRBV3-1/TRBV3-2|TRBD2
TGTGCCAGCAGACGCCTGACTAGCGGGGGGGCAGATACGCAGTATTTT
CASRRLTSGGADTQYF
>TRBJ2-3|-|TRBV6-1|-
TGTGCCAGCAGTGAGGATACGCAGTATTTT
CASSEDTQYF
>TRBJ1-1|-|TRBV9|-
TGTGCCAGCAGCGTAGCCCCGTCGGGGGAAGCTTTCTTT
CASSVAPSGEAFF